The next 24 T cell receptor beta chains were all read from a single sample in a study of CD8 T cells in cerebrospinal fluid in Alzheimer's disease. With the 10x single-cell sequencing reads reprocessed, TCRdb shows one record per CDR3 protein and no DNA. The listing records 1,500 to 2,000 distinct CDR3 sequences. Specimen: cerebrospinal fluid. These receptors were collected from a human donor in good health.

The CDR3: CASSYRGQGYEQYF. The chain couples TRBV6-5 to TRBJ2-7; TCRdb proposes TRBD1, but this gene call is untestable without DNA. This CDR3 is 14 amino acids long. Germline V gene lookup returns CDR1 MNHEY and CDR2 SVGAGI.

In terms of frequency, this clonotype is large (0.1 to 1%). The chain joins TRBV7-6 to TRBJ2-2; TCRdb lists TRBD1, though no DNA is available to test this call. The CDR3 has 18 amino acids. Germline V lookup: CDR1 SGHVS, CDR2 FNYEAQ. This CDR3 reads CASSYGQGGILNTGELFF.

V usage is TRBV11-2 and J usage is TRBJ2-7. The CDR3 loop spans 14 amino acids. Germline V gene lookup returns CDR1 SGHAT and CDR2 FQNNGV. The CDR3 sequence: CASSRVRHLYEQYF.

In terms of frequency, this clonotype is medium-sized. The chain carries TRBV18 and TRBJ2-2. This CDR3 comprises 16 residues. The V gene's germline CDR1 is KGHSH and CDR2 LQKENI. CDR3 amino acids: CASSPLVAANTGELFF.

Judged by frequency, this clonotype is large. The J gene is TRBJ2-2, the V gene TRBV7-8. The length of the CDR3 is 14 residues. Germline values: CDR1 SGHVS, CDR2 FQNEAQ. CDR3 sequence reads: CASSPTEAYGELFF. Combining the CDR3 with reference TRBV7-8 and TRBJ2-2 gives the whole variable domain GAGVSQSPRYKVAKRGQDVALRCDPISGHVSLFWYQQALGQGPEFLTYFQNEAQLDKSGLPSDRFFAERPEGSVSTLKIQRTQQEDSAVYLCASSPTEAYGELFFGEGSRLTVL.

This clonotype counts as medium-sized by frequency. V usage is TRBV30 and J usage is TRBJ2-1. The CDR3 has 13 amino acids. Germline lookup yields CDR1 GTSNPN and CDR2 SVGIG (reference sequence). CDR3 in amino acids: CAWSETVEYEQFF.

This clonotype is classed as medium-sized by frequency. This chain links TRBV27 with TRBJ2-3; lacking DNA, the TRBD1 call made by TCRdb goes unchecked. Per the germline V gene, CDR1 is MNHEY and CDR2 is SMNVEV (reference sequence). There are 15 residues in the CDR3. The CDR3 spells CASSLTRGPTDTQYF.

Judged by frequency, this clonotype is medium-sized. The V call is TRBV19, the J call TRBJ2-7; TCRdb's D call of TRBD1 is untestable without DNA. The germline CDR1 and CDR2 sequences are LNHDA and SQIVND (reference sequence). This CDR3 is built from 13 residues. The CDR3: CASRGTGIHEQYF.

This clonotype is medium-sized (0.01 to 0.1%) by frequency. The CDR3 reads CASRARTTRKLFF. The chain combines TRBV12-3 or TRBV12-4 with TRBJ2-2. The CDR3 totals 13 residues.

Judged by frequency, this clonotype is large. The chain joins TRBV3-1 to TRBJ1-1. CDR3 length: 12 residues. CDR1 is LGHDT, CDR2 YNNKEL, per germline (reference sequence). CDR3 amino acids: CASSQDRLGAFF.

Its frequency marks this clonotype as medium-sized. The rearrangement uses TRBV5-6 and TRBJ2-5; checking the TCRdb D call of TRBD1 is not possible without DNA. The CDR3 runs to 13 residues. Per the germline V gene, CDR1 is SGHDT and CDR2 is YYEEEE. The CDR3 is CASSRTVQETQYF.

Its frequency marks this clonotype as medium-sized. The chain employs TRBV7-6 and TRBJ2-6; the D call from TCRdb, TRBD1, cannot be confirmed without DNA. CDR1 and CDR2 (germline): SGHVS, FNYEAQ. The CDR3 covers 15 residues. This CDR3 reads CASSLGPSGANVLTF.

This clonotype is classed as medium-sized by frequency. The chain is built from TRBV7-2 and TRBJ2-7; TCRdb indicates TRBD1, and absent DNA this call remains unverified. Germline CDR1 is SGHTA and CDR2 is FQGNSA. This CDR3 is built from 14 residues. This CDR3 is CASSLNRGNYEQYF. Drawing the rest from reference TRBV7-2 and TRBJ2-7, the complete variable domain is GAGVSQSPSNKVTEKGKDVELRCDPISGHTALYWYRQSLGQGLEFLIYFQGNSAPDKSGLPSDRFSAERTGGSVSTLTIQRTQQEDSAVYLCASSLNRGNYEQYFGPGTRLTVT.

This clonotype is labeled medium-sized based on frequency. V usage is TRBV7-7 and J usage is TRBJ2-2; the D gene TCRdb calls, TRBD2, cannot be checked with no DNA. Germline values: CDR1 SSHAT, CDR2 FNYEAQ (reference sequence). The CDR3 extends over 15 amino acids. CDR3 residues: CASSKIQRGTGELFF.

By frequency, this clonotype is medium-sized. The V gene is TRBV3-1, the J gene TRBJ1-4; TCRdb reports TRBD1, a call that lacks DNA to check it against. Germline V gene lookup returns CDR1 LGHDT and CDR2 YNNKEL (reference sequence). The CDR3 length is 14 residues. This chain's CDR3 is CASSQSRGLEKLFF.

Judged by frequency, this clonotype is medium-sized. V usage is TRBV5-6 and J usage is TRBJ1-2; TCRdb picks TRBD1, but there is no DNA to check that call. Germline values: CDR1 SGHDT, CDR2 YYEEEE. CDR3 length equals 13 residues. Here the CDR3 reads CASSRRGAWGYTF.

This chain links TRBV5-6 with TRBJ1-2; no DNA is available, so the TRBD1 call from TCRdb remains unchecked. Germline CDR1 SGHDT, CDR2 YYEEEE. The CDR3 sequence is 14 residues long. The CDR3 loop reads CASSLPRDRDGYTF.

This clonotype ranks as medium-sized in terms of frequency. The chain uses TRBV4-2 and TRBJ1-2. The length of the CDR3 is 15 residues. Per the germline V gene, CDR1 is LGHNA and CDR2 is YNFKEQ. CDR3 amino acids: CASSRGEAGTYGYTF.

Its frequency marks this clonotype as medium-sized. J is TRBJ2-1 and V is TRBV7-8. CDR1 and CDR2 from the germline V gene are SGHVS and FQNEAQ. The CDR3 consists of 15 residues. CDR3 loop: CASSSEGWMRNEQFF.

This rearrangement joins TRBV28 to TRBJ2-3; TCRdb names TRBD1, which stays unverified in the absence of DNA. From germline, CDR1 is MDHEN and CDR2 SYDVKM. The CDR3 extends over 15 amino acids. The CDR3 loop reads CASSLFRGPADTQYF.

This clonotype is labeled medium-sized (0.01 to 0.1%) based on frequency. V and J are TRBV28 and TRBJ2-1; without DNA, the TCRdb call of TRBD2 cannot be checked. Germline V gene sequence: CDR1 MDHEN, CDR2 SYDVKM. The CDR3 extends over 12 amino acids. CDR3: CASSPPRRGAFF.

This clonotype is identified as large from frequency. The V and J genes are TRBV7-2 and TRBJ2-3. CDR3 length: 14 residues. CDR1 is SGHTA and CDR2 is FQGNSA in the germline V gene. This CDR3 is CASSLASTSDTQYF.

This clonotype is deemed large by its frequency. The V and J genes are TRBV7-2 and TRBJ2-3; lacking DNA, the TRBD2 call made by TCRdb goes unchecked. The germline V gene has CDR1 SGHTA and CDR2 FQGNSA. The CDR3 covers 14 residues. The CDR3 loop reads CASLRGPWEDTQYF. The full variable domain, completed using reference TRBV7-2 and TRBJ2-3, is GAGVSQSPSNKVTEKGKDVELRCDPISGHTALYWYRQSLGQGLEFLIYFQGNSAPDKSGLPSDRFSAERTGGSVSTLTIQRTQQEDSAVYLCASLRGPWEDTQYFGPGTRLTVL.

Measured by frequency, this clonotype is medium-sized. The chain joins TRBV20-1 to TRBJ1-5. Germline V gene lookup returns CDR1 DFQATT and CDR2 SNEGSKA (reference sequence). The CDR3 has 15 residues. CDR3 sequence: CSATLPRGGVQPQHF.